A selection of T cell receptor beta chains follows, all from one sample in a study of shared clonotypes between healthy human individuals. Profiling relied on immunoSEQ multiplex PCR, and the TCRdb table lists in-frame clones only, not all of them. The table records about a million clones, approximately 80% of them present only once. The sample consisted of memory CD4+ T cells from PBMCs. The receptor set was obtained from a man aged 18 to 30 in good health. Some clones in this sample may be carry-over from other donors' samples. Both conserved end residues are part of each CDR3. The order of the fields is D gene, V gene, CDR3 length, J gene, clone size, CDR3 protein, CDR3 DNA. The D gene is left open where the match is weak. The size field is filled for only some rows; it gives once, few, many or a size class.

NA	TRBV2	17	TRBJ2-3	NA	CASRGIPGLATGGTQYF	TGTGCCAGCAGGGGGATTCCGGGACTAGCGACAGGGGGTACGCAGTATTTT
NA	TRBV11-3	13	TRBJ1-3	NA	CASSARPGNTIYF	TGTGCCAGCAGCGCCCGTCCGGGAAACACCATATATTTT
TRBD1	TRBV18	15	TRBJ1-4	NA	CASSAQGASNEKLFF	TGTGCCAGCTCAGCACAGGGGGCGAGTAATGAAAAACTGTTTTTT
NA	TRBV29-1	14	TRBJ1-2	NA	CSVEEGWRGALYTF	TGCAGCGTTGAAGAAGGGTGGAGGGGCGCTCTCTACACCTTC
TRBD2	TRBV5-1	20	TRBJ2-6	NA	CASSPGLAGGAYSGANVLTF	TGCGCCAGCAGCCCGGGACTAGCGGGAGGCGCCTACTCTGGGGCCAACGTCCTGACTTTC
NA	TRBV5-1	16	TRBJ1-3	NA	CASSLALGTSGNTIYF	TGCGCCAGCAGCTTGGCTCTGGGGACGTCTGGAAACACCATATATTTT
NA	TRBV28	11	TRBJ1-5	few	CASSEGQPQHF	TGTGCCAGCAGCGAGGGTCAGCCCCAGCATTTT
TRBD1	TRBV27	12	TRBJ1-2	many	CASPGQNYGYTF	TGTGCCAGTCCGGGACAGAACTATGGCTACACCTTC
TRBD2	TRBV13	17	TRBJ2-3	once	CASRSAASGGRPDTQYF	TGTGCCAGCAGATCAGCGGCGTCGGGCGGGAGACCAGATACGCAGTATTTT
TRBD2	TRBV4-2	15	TRBJ2-7	once	CASSQAETSPYEQYF	TGTGCCAGCAGCCAAGCTGAGACTAGCCCATACGAGCAGTACTTC
NA	TRBV15	15	TRBJ1-3	NA	CATSRGYRAGNTIYF	TGTGCCACCAGCAGAGGGTACAGGGCAGGAAACACCATATATTTT
TRBD1	TRBV4-3	15	TRBJ1-2	NA	CASSQEGQGGYGYTF	TGCGCCAGCAGCCAAGAAGGACAGGGAGGATATGGCTACACCTTC
NA	TRBV10-3	15	TRBJ1-3	NA	CAIRLGQSSGNTIYF	TGTGCCATCAGGCTAGGACAGAGCTCTGGAAACACCATATATTTT
NA	TRBV10-3	12	TRBJ2-7	NA	CAIGTSAGEQYF	TGTGCCATCGGGACCTCGGCCGGCGAGCAGTACTTC
NA	TRBV29-1	14	TRBJ2-7	NA	CSVELPGGDYEQYF	TGCAGCGTTGAGTTGCCAGGCGGGGACTACGAGCAGTACTTC
NA	TRBV11-2	16	TRBJ2-6	few	CASSSRDAAGANVLTF	TGTGCCAGCAGCTCCAGGGATGCTGCTGGGGCCAACGTCCTGACTTTC
NA	TRBV7-9	16	TRBJ1-1	NA	CASSLGIQGWVTEAFF	TGTGCCAGCAGCTTAGGGATACAGGGCTGGGTCACTGAAGCTTTCTTT
TRBD1	TRBV7-2	16	TRBJ2-2	NA	CASSLQSGGWTGELFF	TGTGCCAGCAGCCTCCAATCAGGGGGCTGGACCGGGGAGCTGTTTTTT
NA	TRBV7-8	15	TRBJ2-5	NA	CASSSPRDSTSTQYF	TGTGCCAGCAGCTCGCCGCGGGACTCCACTTCGACCCAGTACTTC
NA	TRBV6-6	13	TRBJ2-3	NA	CASSSGGENTQYF	TGTGCCAGCAGTTCGGGGGGCGAAAATACGCAGTATTTT
NA	TRBV18	13	TRBJ2-5	once	CASSQGSSETQYF	TGTGCCAGCTCCCAGGGCTCCTCGGAGACCCAGTACTTC
NA	TRBV20-1	11	TRBJ2-5	NA	CSARDLETQYF	TGCAGTGCTAGAGATTTGGAGACCCAGTACTTC
NA	TRBV9	13	TRBJ2-3	NA	CASSVVSTDTQYF	TGTGCCAGCAGCGTTGTATCCACAGATACGCAGTATTTT
NA	TRBV18	13	TRBJ1-1	once	CASSPDTGTEAFF	TGTGCCAGCTCACCGGACACGGGAACTGAAGCTTTCTTT
TRBD1	TRBV5-1	13	TRBJ1-1	NA	CASSYTGATEAFF	TGCGCCAGCAGCTATACAGGGGCCACTGAAGCTTTCTTT
NA	TRBV6-1	13	TRBJ1-3	NA	CASSMFSGNTIYF	TGTGCCAGCTCTATGTTCTCTGGAAACACCATATATTTT
TRBD1	TRBV5-6	16	TRBJ2-2	NA	CASSPLGQGLTGELFF	TGTGCCAGCAGTCCATTGGGACAGGGTCTCACCGGGGAGCTGTTTTTT
NA	TRBV5-1	15	TRBJ2-1	NA	CASSLGTARGHEQFF	TGCGCCAGCAGCTTGGGGACTGCGAGGGGACATGAGCAGTTCTTC
NA	TRBV30	14	TRBJ2-1	NA	CAWISKGHGYEQFF	TGTGCCTGGATCTCGAAGGGGCATGGGTATGAGCAGTTCTTC
NA	TRBV7-2	13	TRBJ2-1	NA	CASSPGSYNEQFF	TGTGCCAGCAGCCCCGGCAGCTACAATGAGCAGTTCTTC